This is a list of T cell receptor beta chains from one sample in a study of T cell responses to AZD1222 COVID-19 vaccine. Generated by immunoSEQ multiplex PCR, the TCRdb table keeps only in-frame clones and is missing some. The data show some 180,000 clones, approximately 92% seen once. The source material was peripheral blood, sampled 28 days after the second dose of the MenACWY control vaccine. The receptor set was obtained from an adult who received the MenACWY meningococcal vaccine as a control. CDR3s include the opening cysteine and the closing phenylalanine or tryptophan. D genes are given only for firm matches. Rows give clone size only sometimes, using once, few, many, or a class for an expanded clone.

TRBJ2-1	.	TRBV3-1/TRBV3-2	.	CASSHSPLPYNEQFF	TGTGCCAGCAGCCATAGTCCCCTCCCCTACAATGAGCAGTTCTTC
TRBJ1-2	.	TRBV5-1	.	CASSSGAIKADGYTF	TGCGCCAGCAGCTCGGGGGCCATTAAGGCAGATGGCTACACCTTC
TRBJ1-2	.	TRBV4-2	.	CASSQVEVKVRGYTF	TGTGCCAGCAGCCAAGTGGAGGTGAAAGTTCGGGGCTACACCTTC
TRBJ1-2	TRBD1	TRBV19	.	CASSSRTGGYGYTF	TGTGCCAGTAGTAGCCGGACAGGCGGCTATGGCTACACCTTC
TRBJ1-2	.	TRBV28	.	CASSAPGLIYGYTF	TGTGCCAGCAGTGCTCCGGGACTGATCTATGGCTACACCTTC
TRBJ2-5	TRBD2	TRBV5-8	.	CASSFPGGETQYF	TGTGCCAGCAGCTTCCCGGGGGGGGAGACCCAGTACTTC
TRBJ1-1	.	TRBV10-3	.	CAISESTTLNTEAFF	TGTGCCATCAGTGAGTCGACAACCTTGAACACTGAAGCTTTCTTT
TRBJ1-2	TRBD1	TRBV7-6	.	CASSSLPGQGGLGYGYTF	TGTGCCAGCAGCTCGCTACCGGGACAGGGTGGGTTAGGCTATGGCTACACCTTC
TRBJ2-7	.	TRBV18	.	CASSPTGYEQYF	TGTGCCAGCTCACCGACAGGCTACGAGCAGTACTTC
TRBJ1-1	.	TRBV18	.	CASSPQPMNTEAFF	TGTGCCAGCTCACCACAGCCCATGAACACTGAAGCTTTCTTT
TRBJ2-3	.	TRBV2	.	CASNRGDTDTQYF	TGTGCCAGCAATAGGGGAGACACAGATACGCAGTATTTT
TRBJ1-2	.	TRBV3-1/TRBV3-2	.	CASSQRGPSYGYTF	TGTGCCAGCAGCCAACGTGGACCCTCCTATGGCTACACCTTC
TRBJ2-5	.	TRBV7-3	.	CASSWGLGETQYF	TGTGCCAGCAGCTGGGGACTTGGGGAGACCCAGTACTTC
TRBJ1-6	TRBD1	TRBV11-2	.	CASSIGTGVGSPLHF	TGTGCCAGCAGCATAGGGACAGGAGTGGGTTCACCCCTCCACTTT
TRBJ1-5	TRBD1	TRBV10-2	.	CASKDRADGLQPQHF	TGCGCCAGCAAAGACAGGGCCGATGGGCTACAGCCCCAGCATTTT
TRBJ1-6	TRBD1	TRBV5-6	.	CASSLNRGGTYNSPLHF	TGTGCCAGCAGCTTGAACAGGGGAGGCACCTATAATTCACCCCTCCACTTT
TRBJ1-2	.	TRBV28	once	CASRGRQRYGYTF	TGTGCCAGCAGGGGGCGGCAACGCTATGGCTACACCTTC
TRBJ1-1	TRBD1	TRBV7-9	.	CASSRTGARTEAFF	TGTGCCAGCAGCCGGACAGGGGCAAGGACTGAAGCTTTCTTT
TRBJ1-6	.	TRBV12-3/TRBV12-4	.	CASSLFKYSPLHF	TGTGCCAGCAGTTTATTCAAGTATTCACCCCTCCACTTT
TRBJ1-6	TRBD1	TRBV7-2	.	CASSQIGTGRNSPLHF	TGTGCCAGCAGTCAGATTGGGACAGGGCGAAATTCACCCCTCCACTTT
TRBJ1-4	.	TRBV10-1	.	CASSKQGGGEKLFF	TGCGCCAGCAGTAAACAGGGCGGGGGTGAAAAACTGTTTTTT
TRBJ2-3	.	TRBV5-1	.	CASSLVGGWVKDTQYF	TGCGCCAGCAGCTTGGTCGGGGGATGGGTAAAAGATACGCAGTATTTT
TRBJ2-7	.	TRBV6-6	.	CASSYRGYEQYF	TGTGCCAGCAGTTACAGGGGTTACGAGCAGTACTTC
TRBJ1-5	.	TRBV6-1	.	CASSEKPWGNQPQHF	TGTGCCAGCAGTGAGAAGCCCTGGGGCAATCAGCCCCAGCATTTT